This paragraph covers one TCR beta chain sequence. Its matching antigen is unknown. A clone one base away is much larger, so this may be a read error. Other DNA sequences from this sample encode an identical CDR3 as well. These data are taken from a study of metastatic and nonmetastatic thyroid tumors. Whole-study context: It was across blood and tumor or nodule tissue from malignant and benign thyroid patients that repertoires were compared. Study results and limitations: Significantly greater TCR beta diversity was reportedly found in malignant thyroid tumors than in benign nodules (in blood and tumor).

Nobody among the patients had been given any treatment before thyroid surgery. In the authors' workflow: Clinicopathological groups supplied CDR3 differences that were used to build a distant-metastasis classifier for papillary thyroid cancer. TCRdb re-called clones from the PCR reads using MiXCR. Clone size and V and J calls follow TCRdb, not the original study. This table has tens of thousands of clones, approximately 9.9% appearing once. This TCR came from a female donor with papillary thyroid cancer or a benign thyroid nodule (not recorded which). Some clones in this sample may be carry-over from other donors' samples. The sequencing sample was made of blood.

The CDR3, as DNA: TGTGCCAGCAGCCTAACCTACAGAGTCCAAGAGACCCAGTACTTC. Its translation: CASSLTYRVQETQYF. The V and J genes are TRBV7-2 and TRBJ2-5, with unresolved D. The V and J ends lost 5 bases and 1 base respectively, with 14 bases between them. In germline, CDR1 is SGHTA, CDR2 FQGNSA. The CDR3 runs to 15 residues.